This TCR beta chain is from a study of shared clonotypes between healthy human individuals. Study background: Contributing individuals were two females and three males aged 18 to 49.

Study-level findings and limits: Naive subsets tended to show greater estimated richness than memory subsets.

Trimming removed 5 bases from V and 6 bases from J; junction bases left unmatched: 5. Germline loops: CDR1 LNHDA, CDR2 SQIVND (reference sequence). This CDR3 comprises 14 residues. In the case of this clone: What it binds is unknown.

TCRdb's table, derived via immunoSEQ multiplex PCR, lists solely in-frame clones and lacks some. The sample holds under 1,900,000 clones, approximately 98.5% seen once. V and J are TRBV19 and TRBJ2-2, with 8 bases matching TRBD1. The origin of this receptor is a young man in good health. What was sequenced was naive CD4+ T cells sorted from blood. Documented subset: CD45RA+ positively selected. CDR3 in amino acids: CASSSPQGAGELFF. CDR3 DNA: TGTGCCAGTAGTTCACCACAGGGGGCCGGGGAGCTGTTTTTT.